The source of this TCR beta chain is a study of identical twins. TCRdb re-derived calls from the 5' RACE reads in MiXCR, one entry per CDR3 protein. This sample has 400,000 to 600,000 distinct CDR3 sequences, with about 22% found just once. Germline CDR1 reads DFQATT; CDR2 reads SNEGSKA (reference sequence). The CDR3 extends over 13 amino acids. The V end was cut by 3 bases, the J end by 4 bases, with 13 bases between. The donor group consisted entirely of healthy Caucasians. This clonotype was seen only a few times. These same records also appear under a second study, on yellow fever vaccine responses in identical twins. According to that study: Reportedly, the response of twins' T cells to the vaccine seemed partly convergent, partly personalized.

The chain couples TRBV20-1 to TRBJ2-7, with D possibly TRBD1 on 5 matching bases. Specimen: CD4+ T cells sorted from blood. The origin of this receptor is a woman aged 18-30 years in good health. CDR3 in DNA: TGCAGTGCTAGTAATGCAGGGCTTTACGAGCAGTACTTC. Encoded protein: CSASNAGLYEQYF.